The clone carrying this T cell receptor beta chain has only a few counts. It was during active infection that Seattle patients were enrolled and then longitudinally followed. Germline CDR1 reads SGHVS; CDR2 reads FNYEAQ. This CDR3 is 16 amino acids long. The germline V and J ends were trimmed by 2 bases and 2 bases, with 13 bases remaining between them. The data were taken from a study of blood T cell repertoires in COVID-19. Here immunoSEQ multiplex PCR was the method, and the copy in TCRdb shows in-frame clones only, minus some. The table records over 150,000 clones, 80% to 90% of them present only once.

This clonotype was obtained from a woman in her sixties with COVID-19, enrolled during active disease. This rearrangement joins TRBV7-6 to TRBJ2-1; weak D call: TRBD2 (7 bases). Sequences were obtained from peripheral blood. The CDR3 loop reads CASSLRGGITYNEQFF. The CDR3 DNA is TGTGCCAGCAGCTTAAGGGGGGGAATTACCTACAATGAGCAGTTCTTC.